The 18 T cell receptor beta chains reported below all come from one sample, sequenced in a study of OX40 agonist ivuxolimab in advanced cancers. The data were produced by immunoSEQ multiplex PCR, yet TCRdb's version contains in-frame clones alone and is incomplete. The sample has about 52,000 clones; about nine tenths are singletons. The source was CD4+ or CD8+ T cells sorted from blood, collected in a trial of the OX40 agonist ivuxolimab. These receptors originate from an adult with an advanced solid tumor such as melanoma, head and neck, liver or kidney cancer.

This clone was seen just once. The sample contains more than one DNA sequence encoding this CDR3. V is TRBV14 and J is TRBJ2-7, with TRBD1 matching 8 bases. The CDR3 is 16 amino acids. V gave up 4 bases and J gave up 0 bases; unmatched junction bases: 8. Germline V gives CDR1 SGHDN, CDR2 FVKESK. The CDR3 here is CASSPTGVGGSYEQYF. The DNA for the CDR3 is TGTGCCAGCAGCCCGACAGGGGTAGGCGGCTCCTACGAGCAGTACTTC.

This clone was observed a single time. The chain is built from TRBV7-8 and TRBJ2-3; 7 bases map to TRBD2. The V and J ends lost 8 bases and 4 bases, in that order; junction bases with no gene match: 9. CDR1 is SGHVS and CDR2 is FQNEAQ in the germline V gene. This CDR3 region has 14 residues. The CDR3 DNA reads TGTGCCAGCGGTCAACTAGCGAGCCCAGATACGCAGTATTTT. Translated: CASGQLASPDTQYF.

For the CDR3, the DNA is TGCAGCGTTGGGGAGGGACTTTCTAGCTACGAGCAGTACTTC. Amino acids: CSVGEGLSSYEQYF. The V and J genes are TRBV29-1 and TRBJ2-7; TRBD2 matches 7 bases. With V trimmed by 4 bases and J by 3 bases, 9 bases remained unmatched. This CDR3 is built from 14 residues. CDR1 and CDR2 from the germline V gene are SQVTM and ANQGSEA.

This chain's CDR3 is CASSPSRGAGDTTDTQYF. CDR3 in DNA: TGTGCCAGCAGTCCCAGCCGGGGGGCGGGGGACACCACAGATACGCAGTATTTT. V usage is TRBV7-3 and J usage is TRBJ2-3, with D possibly being TRBD2 (7 bases). The CDR3 has 18 residues. CDR1 and CDR2 from the germline V gene are SGHTA and FQGTGA. With 6 bases removed from V and 2 bases from J, the gap between germline ends came to 24 bases.

This chain connects TRBV5-6 to TRBJ2-7; no clear D gene. V shed 0 bases and J shed 0 bases, with 7 bases lying between them. From germline, CDR1 is SGHDT and CDR2 YYEEEE. The length of the CDR3 is 14 residues. DNA of the CDR3: TGTGCCAGCAGCTTGGCCGGCAGCTCCTACGAGCAGTACTTC. Translating gives CASSLAGSSYEQYF.

The V and J genes are TRBV4-3 and TRBJ1-6; TRBD1 agrees at 7 bases. CDR3 length: 16 residues. Germline V CDR1 and CDR2: LGHNA, YSLEER. V dropped 4 bases and J dropped 6; count of bases not matched to a gene: 9. CDR3: CASSRVPGQPNSPLHF. CDR3 DNA sequence: TGCGCCAGCAGCCGCGTGCCGGGACAGCCTAATTCACCCCTCCACTTT.

The chain combines TRBV7-9 with TRBJ2-1; a weak D match, TRBD2 (6 bases). Trimming shortened V by 2 bases and J by 4 bases, and 12 bases separated the two germline ends. Per the germline V gene, CDR1 is SEHNR and CDR2 is FQNEAQ (reference sequence). The CDR3 loop spans 15 amino acids. CDR3 nucleotides: TGTGCCAGCAGCTTAAAGGGGCGGGGTTACAATGAGCAGTTCTTC. Encoded protein: CASSLKGRGYNEQFF.

This clone was detected a few times. The V and J genes are TRBV11-1 and TRBJ2-5; 8 nucleotides match TRBD2. With V trimmed by 6 bases and J by 1 base, 13 bases remained unmatched. The length of the CDR3 is 17 residues. Germline lookup yields CDR1 SGHAT and CDR2 FQDESV (reference sequence). The CDR3 DNA reads TGTGCCAGCAGACCCGGGAGGGCTTCGATTTTCCAAGAGACCCAGTACTTC. The encoded protein is CASRPGRASIFQETQYF.

This clone has just one count. The chain joins TRBV6-1 to TRBJ1-5, with TRBD1 as a possible D gene (5 bases). Trimming took off 8 bases at V and 6 bases at J, with 11 bases between the two ends. The CDR3 is 12 amino acids. Germline lookup yields CDR1 MNHNS and CDR2 SASEGT. The CDR3 loop reads CASWGTGQPQHF. The CDR3, as DNA: TGTGCCAGCTGGGGGACCGGTCAGCCCCAGCATTTT.

The chain combines TRBV5-6 with TRBJ1-1; the D gene is possibly TRBD1 (6 bases). The CDR3 runs 17 residues. Per germline, CDR1 SGHDT and CDR2 YYEEEE. V was shortened by 3 bases and J by 0 bases, with 18 bases between the two germline ends. CDR3 coding DNA: TGTGCCAGCAGCTACCAAGAGGGGGTACTAATGAACACTGAAGCTTTCTTT. It translates to CASSYQEGVLMNTEAFF. The full variable domain, completed using reference TRBV5-6 and TRBJ1-1, is DAGVTQSPTHLIKTRGQQVTLRCSPKSGHDTVSWYQQALGQGPQFIFQYYEEEERQRGNFPDRFSGHQFPNYSSELNVNALLLGDSALYLCASSYQEGVLMNTEAFFGQGTRLTVV.

The J gene is TRBJ2-7, the V gene TRBV19, with D possibly TRBD1 on 5 matching bases. Germline V CDR1 and CDR2: LNHDA, SQIVND (reference sequence). V lost 1 base and J lost 5, with 12 bases in between. The CDR3 extends over 14 amino acids. The CDR3 region has the DNA TGTGCCAGTAGTATAGGGGGCGTTGGTGACGAGCAGTACTTC. This sequence encodes CASSIGGVGDEQYF.

CDR3 loop: CASSLGAGSSYEQYF. In DNA form, the CDR3 reads TGCGCCAGCAGCTTGGGGGCAGGGAGCTCCTACGAGCAGTACTTC. V usage is TRBV5-1 and J usage is TRBJ2-7; either TRBD1 or TRBD2 may supply D (5 bases each). Germline-derived CDR1 and CDR2 are SGHRS and YFSETQ. The CDR3 runs 15 residues. V gave up 0 bases and J gave up 0 bases, with 10 bases separating them.

The chain has TRBV6-5 and TRBJ1-5; D is uncertain. This CDR3 has 14 amino acids. Germline V gene data show CDR1 as MNHEY and CDR2 as SVGAGI. Trimming shortened V by 6 bases and J by 4 bases, and 13 bases separated the two germline ends. In DNA, the CDR3 is TGTGCCAGCAGCTCCTTTAGCCTTAATCAGCCCCAGCATTTT. Its translation: CASSSFSLNQPQHF.

The rearrangement links TRBV5-4 to TRBJ1-2; weak D call: TRBD1 (6 bases). This CDR3 has 15 residues. The germline V gene encodes CDR1 SGHNT and CDR2 YYREEE (reference sequence). The germline V and J ends were trimmed by 9 bases and 6 bases, with 24 bases remaining between them. The CDR3 spells CATSPAVGAVDGYTF. The CDR3 bases are TGTGCCACTTCCCCTGCTGTGGGGGCAGTAGATGGCTACACCTTC. Drawing the rest from reference TRBV5-4 and TRBJ1-2, the complete variable domain is ETGVTQSPTHLIKTRGQQVTLRCSSQSGHNTVSWYQQALGQGPQFIFQYYREEENGRGNFPPRFSGLQFPNYSSELNVNALELDDSALYLCATSPAVGAVDGYTFGSGTRLTVV.

V usage is TRBV18 and J usage is TRBJ1-6, with a tentative D call TRBD1 (6 bases). Germline V CDR1 and CDR2: KGHSH, LQKENI. This CDR3 spans 17 amino acids. V lost 5 bases and J lost 0, with 14 bases in between. CDR3 coding DNA: TGTGCCAGCTCATCACAGGGCCTGAGCTCCTATAATTCACCCCTCCACTTT. Its protein product is CASSSQGLSSYNSPLHF.

The J gene is TRBJ2-1, the V gene TRBV4-1; 9 bases are a match to TRBD2. The ends lost 5 bases at V and 3 bases at J; junction bases unmatched: 5. There are 15 residues in the CDR3. Germline CDR1 reads MGHRA; CDR2 reads YSYEKL. Here the CDR3 reads CASSDERGDYNEQFF. CDR3 DNA: TGCGCCAGCAGCGATGAGCGGGGGGACTACAATGAGCAGTTCTTC.

The chain employs TRBV30 and TRBJ2-7; TRBD1 aligns across 7 bases. V was pared by 3 bases and J by 2 bases, with 4 bases of the junction left unmatched. This CDR3 has 13 amino acids. From germline, CDR1 is GTSNPN and CDR2 SVGIG (reference sequence). The CDR3 is CAWSPGQAYEQYF. The CDR3 DNA is TGTGCCTGGAGCCCCGGACAGGCCTACGAGCAGTACTTC.

The rearrangement joins TRBV14 to TRBJ1-2, with D hard to call. The CDR3 length is 14 residues. Per the germline V gene, CDR1 is SGHDN and CDR2 is FVKESK. V lost 1 base to trimming and J lost 4 bases, with 10 bases between them. CDR3 bases: TGTGCCAGCAGCCAAGCCCAGGAAGGCTATGGCTACACCTTC. Translating gives CASSQAQEGYGYTF. Full variable domain (missing parts from reference TRBV14 and TRBJ1-2): EAGVTQFPSHSVIEKGQTVTLRCDPISGHDNLYWYRRVMGKEIKFLLHFVKESKQDESGMPNNRFLAERTGGTYSTLKVQPAELEDSGVYFCASSQAQEGYGYTFGSGTRLTVV.